These 23 T cell receptor beta chains share one sample of origin, sequenced in a study of blood T cells in healthy people across ages. A second PCR of about 6 to 11 cycles used a sample-barcoded 5' primer and a J-beta primer mix. MiXCR, run by TCRdb on the 5' RACE reads, gives a single entry per CDR3 protein. The sample has some 930,000 distinct CDR3 sequences, 25% to 35% seen once; the top ten hold about a tenth. In addition, the sample was reused for a study of T cells of mothers and their children.

The sequencing sample was made of blood. These receptors all come from a woman aged 35 to 49 in good health.

This clonotype was detected many times. The chain uses TRBV5-1 and TRBJ2-5; TRBD2 matches at 13 bases. The CDR3 is 16 amino acids. The germline V gene has CDR1 SGHRS and CDR2 YFSETQ. The J segment lost 10 bases and the V segment lost 4 bases, leaving 13 bases of the junction unmatched. The CDR3 nucleotides are TGCGCCAGCAGCCCCAATACACTAGCGGGGGGGCTAGTCCAGTACTTC. This encodes CASSPNTLAGGLVQYF.

With regard to this clonotype: One end of the junction varies from germline; a read error may be responsible. CDR3 coding DNA: TGTGCCGGCAGCTTAGGAGCCCTAGCGGGACCGAACAATGAGCAGTTCTTC. Translating gives CAGSLGALAGPNNEQFF. The chain combines TRBV7-2 with TRBJ2-1, with 9 bases aligning to TRBD2. The V gene's germline CDR1 is SGHTA and CDR2 FQGNSA. The CDR3 runs 17 residues.

This clonotype turned up a few times. V is TRBV9 and J is TRBJ2-5, with D tentatively TRBD2 (6 bases). V was pared by 0 bases and J by 4 bases, with 10 bases between. Germline-derived CDR1 and CDR2 are SGDLS and YYNGEE. This CDR3 has 14 amino acids. The CDR3 bases are TGTGCCAGCAGCGTAGAGGCGGGGTCAGAGACCCAGTACTTC. Amino acid sequence: CASSVEAGSETQYF.

Remarks on this clonotype: One end of the junction does not line up with germline, which may come from a read error. The chain employs TRBV7-7 and TRBJ1-4; D call uncertain. CDR1 and CDR2 (germline): SSHAT, FNYEAQ (reference sequence). The CDR3 runs 10 residues. The CDR3 DNA follows: TGTGCTAGCAGCTTAAACGGACTGTTTTTT. This sequence encodes CASSLNGLFF.

This clonotype was recorded many times. The chain employs TRBV27 and TRBJ2-5; D is perhaps TRBD1 (6 bases). This CDR3 region has 13 residues. Looked up from germline, CDR1 is MNHEY and CDR2 is SMNVEV (reference sequence). Trimming removed 4 bases from V and 2 bases from J, with 8 bases in between. The CDR3 DNA reads TGTGCCAGCAGTTCACAGGGTCAAGAGACCCAGTACTTC. Its protein product is CASSSQGQETQYF.

This clonotype was found a few times. The CDR3 sequence is CSAPNRHTEAFF. CDR3 nucleotides: TGCAGTGCTCCCAACAGACACACTGAAGCTTTCTTT. The chain has TRBV20-1 and TRBJ1-1; D is undetermined. Germline V gene lookup returns CDR1 DFQATT and CDR2 SNEGSKA (reference sequence). The CDR3 length is 12 residues. V dropped 5 bases and J dropped 3 bases, with 10 bases sitting between them.

The sample holds a few counts of this clonotype. J is TRBJ1-2 and V is TRBV19; weak D call: TRBD1 (5 bases). Trimming took off 0 bases at V and 6 bases at J, with 11 bases between the two ends. The CDR3 runs 14 residues. Germline V gives CDR1 LNHDA, CDR2 SQIVND (reference sequence). The CDR3 region has the DNA TGTGCCAGTAGTATAGAGGGGCTTATGGATGGCTACACCTTC. It translates to CASSIEGLMDGYTF.

The gene calls are TRBV7-9 and TRBJ1-1; no clear D. Germline CDR1 and CDR2: SEHNR and FQNEAQ (reference sequence). V was shortened by 3 bases and J by 3 bases, with 8 bases between the two germline ends. The CDR3 covers 13 residues. DNA for the CDR3: TGTGCCAGCAGCTTCTCGACGGACACTGAAGCTTTCTTT. This gives the protein CASSFSTDTEAFF.

In this sample, this clonotype turned up once. The chain has TRBV6-2 or TRBV6-3 and TRBJ1-5, with D unclear. The CDR3 spans 14 residues. Between the trimmed V and J ends, which lost 4 bases and 6 bases, there was a span of 13 bases. Germline V gives CDR1 MNHEY, CDR2 SVGEGT. CDR3: CASSFSVLLQPQHF. CDR3 bases: TGTGCCAGCAGTTTTTCGGTCCTGCTTCAGCCCCAGCATTTT.

This clonotype appeared a single time. The V gene is TRBV13, the J gene TRBJ2-1; 10 positions agree with TRBD1. Germline-derived CDR1 and CDR2 are PRHDT and FYEKMQ (reference sequence). The CDR3 is 17 amino acids. Germline trimming cut 5 bases from V and 3 bases from J; bases unmatched to any gene: 10. CDR3 sequence (DNA): TGTGCCAGCAGCCAAAACACCGGGACAGGGGTCTACAATGAGCAGTTCTTC. Protein product: CASSQNTGTGVYNEQFF.

This clonotype was found many times. This chain joins TRBV18 and TRBJ2-7; 13 positions match TRBD2. The ends lost 0 bases at V and 0 bases at J; junction bases unmatched: 5. Germline V lookup: CDR1 KGHSH, CDR2 LQKENI. The CDR3 has 18 residues. CDR3 nucleotide sequence: TGTGCCAGCTCACCACCAGGACTAGCGGGGGCTCCCTCCTACGAGCAGTACTTC. Residues: CASSPPGLAGAPSYEQYF.

This clonotype occurred a few times. The chain carries TRBV7-8 and TRBJ1-5; D not resolved. From germline, CDR1 is SGHVS and CDR2 FQNEAQ. Trimming stripped 2 bases from V and 7 bases from J, with 15 bases between. The CDR3 extends over 15 amino acids. This CDR3 reads CASSLSRMSGQPQHF. CDR3 DNA sequence: TGTGCCAGCAGCTTATCTCGCATGTCCGGCCAGCCCCAGCATTTT.

On this clonotype itself: Given a much more abundant clone one base away, this may be a read error. This chain links TRBV7-2 with TRBJ1-1; TRBD1 might be the D (6 bases). The V end was cut by 4 bases, the J end by 4 bases, with 16 bases between. Germline V lookup: CDR1 SGHTA, CDR2 FQGNSA. This CDR3 has 15 amino acids. The CDR3 spells CASSYRGSMSTEAFF. CDR3 in DNA: TGTGCCAGCAGCTATAGGGGGAGTATGAGCACTGAAGCTTTCTTT. The whole variable domain, filled in from reference TRBV7-2 and TRBJ1-1, reads GAGVSQSPSNKVTEKGKDVELRCDPISGHTALYWYRQSLGQGLEFLIYFQGNSAPDKSGLPSDRFSAERTGGSVSTLTIQRTQQEDSAVYLCASSYRGSMSTEAFFGQGTRLTVV.

The chain is built from TRBV7-6 and TRBJ2-7; perhaps D is TRBD1 or TRBD2 (5 bases each). This CDR3 comprises 13 residues. Trimming cost V 11 bases and J 3 bases, with 17 bases left between them. Germline CDR1 and CDR2: SGHVS and FNYEAQ. The CDR3 loop reads CASVGTRHYEQYF. The CDR3 bases are TGTGCCTCTGTCGGGACGAGGCACTACGAGCAGTACTTC.

This clonotype has ten or more counts. The chain couples TRBV7-3 to TRBJ1-2; D gene ambiguous. The CDR3 has 10 residues. The germline V and J ends were trimmed by 8 bases and 4 bases, with 5 bases remaining between them. CDR1 SGHTA and CDR2 FQGTGA come from the germline V gene. The CDR3 nucleotides are TGTGCCAGCGTCGGCTATGGCTACACCTTC. This translates into CASVGYGYTF.

V usage is TRBV28 and J usage is TRBJ1-1; maybe TRBD1 (5 bases). Trimming left V 1 base short and J 7 bases short, with 13 bases between. The CDR3 runs 14 residues. Germline values: CDR1 MDHEN, CDR2 SYDVKM. CDR3 region: CASSLFQGSNEAFF. The CDR3 DNA follows: TGTGCCAGCAGTTTATTCCAGGGAAGTAATGAAGCTTTCTTT. Using reference TRBV28 and TRBJ1-1 for the parts outside the CDR3, the full variable domain is DVKVTQSSRYLVKRTGEKVFLECVQDMDHENMFWYRQDPGLGLRLIYFSYDVKMKEKGDIPEGYSVSREKKERFSLILESASTNQTSMYLCASSLFQGSNEAFFGQGTRLTVV.

This clonotype was seen more than once but under ten times. This may stem from a read error, because a much larger clone lies one nucleotide away. V is TRBV10-3 and J is TRBJ1-1; no clear D gene. The germline CDR1 and CDR2 sequences are ENHRY and SYGVKD. This CDR3 region has 14 residues. Here the CDR3 reads CAISAAQSNAEAFF. In DNA, the CDR3 is TGTGCCATCAGTGCGGCACAGTCGAACGCTGAAGCTTTCTTT.

With respect to this clonotype: One base away lies a much larger clone, so this may be a sequencing read error. The rearrangement joins TRBV3-1 to TRBJ2-4; TRBD1 aligns across 8 bases. The CDR3 consists of 13 residues. Germline V lookup: CDR1 LGHDT, CDR2 YNNKEL (reference sequence). CDR3 protein: CASSFYRGNIRYF. The CDR3, as DNA: TGTGCCAGCAGCTTTTACAGGGGGAACATTCGGTACTTC. Full variable domain (outside the CDR3, taken from reference TRBV3-1 and TRBJ2-4): DTAVSQTPKYLVTQMGNDKSIKCEQNLGHDTMYWYKQDSKKFLKIMFSYNNKELIINETVPNRFSPKSPDKAHLNLHINSLELGDSAVYFCASSFYRGNIRYFGAGTRLSVL.

This clonotype was seen at least ten times. Relative to the germline gene, one junction end is altered; a read error may explain this. The genes are TRBV7-9 and TRBJ2-7; D may be TRBD2 (5 bases). Germline V gives CDR1 SEHNR, CDR2 FQNEAQ (reference sequence). This CDR3 has 15 residues. Here the CDR3 DNA reads TGTGCCAGCAGCTACTCAGCGGAGTACTCCTACGAACAGTACTTC. It encodes CASSYSAEYSYEQYF.

This clonotype has a handful of counts. V usage is TRBV20-1 and J usage is TRBJ2-1, with D possibly being TRBD1 (7 bases). CDR1 and CDR2 (germline): DFQATT, SNEGSKA (reference sequence). CDR3 length: 17 residues. The V end lost 5 bases, the J end lost 0 bases, and 20 bases lay between the germline ends. CDR3 sequence: CSAPSVSGGSSYNEQFF. In DNA form, the CDR3 reads TGCAGTGCTCCCTCAGTTTCAGGGGGGAGCTCCTACAATGAGCAGTTCTTC.

Of note for this clonotype: At one boundary the junction diverges from the germline segment, which might be a read error. The V gene is TRBV5-1, the J gene TRBJ1-6; D remains ambiguous. CDR1 and CDR2 from the germline V gene are SGHRS and YFSETQ. This CDR3 contains 14 residues. The CDR3 region is CASRLDGENSPLHF. The DNA of the CDR3 is TGCGCCAGCAGATTGGACGGGGAGAATTCACCCCTCCACTTT.

The rearrangement links TRBV6-1 to TRBJ1-2, with 7 bases lining up with TRBD1. Germline lookup yields CDR1 MNHNS and CDR2 SASEGT. The CDR3 loop spans 18 amino acids. The V segment lost 6 bases and the J segment 6 bases; nucleotides outside the gene matches: 22. The CDR3 loop reads CASRTPYNRPDREDGYTF. CDR3 coding DNA: TGTGCCAGCAGGACTCCTTATAATAGGCCTGACAGGGAGGATGGCTACACCTTC.

V is TRBV7-2 and J is TRBJ2-1; 10 bases match TRBD2. The length of the CDR3 is 16 residues. Germline CDR1 is SGHTA and CDR2 is FQGNSA. The V and J ends lost 3 bases and 7 bases, in that order; junction bases with no gene match: 9. This CDR3 reads CASSLGWSGGENEQFF. The CDR3 DNA is TGTGCCAGCAGCTTGGGGTGGAGCGGGGGGGAGAATGAGCAGTTCTTC.